This T cell receptor beta chain comes out of a study of T cells expressing NK-cell markers. The wider study: Of eight sequenced donors, seven were HCMV-seropositive and one HCMV-seronegative.

No DNA is given; TCRdb re-called the 5' RACE reads and lists each CDR3 protein once. The sample yields about 180,000 distinct CDR3 sequences, of which the top ten take up over 20%. This CDR3 contains 15 residues. J is TRBJ2-2 and V is TRBV12-3 or TRBV12-4; the D gene TCRdb calls, TRBD1, cannot be checked with no DNA. Sequences were obtained from blood T cells: a sorted CD56 or NKG2C T cell subset, CD4+ or CD8+ T cells, or bulk PBMC T cells (not recorded which). This receptor was obtained from a man between 18 and 69 years old in good health. This CDR3 is CASRATGGDTGELFF.